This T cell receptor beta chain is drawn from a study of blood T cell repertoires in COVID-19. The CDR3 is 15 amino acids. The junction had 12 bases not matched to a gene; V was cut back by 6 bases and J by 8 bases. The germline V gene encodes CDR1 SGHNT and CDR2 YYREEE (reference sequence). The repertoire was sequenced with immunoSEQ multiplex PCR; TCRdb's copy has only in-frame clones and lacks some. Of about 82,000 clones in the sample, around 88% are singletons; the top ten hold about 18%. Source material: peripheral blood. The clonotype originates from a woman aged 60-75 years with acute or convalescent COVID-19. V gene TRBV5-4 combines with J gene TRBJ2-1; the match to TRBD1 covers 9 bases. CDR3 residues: CASTSGQGTNDEQFF. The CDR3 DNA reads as TGTGCCAGCACCTCCGGACAGGGGACGAACGATGAGCAGTTCTTC.